These 27 T cell receptor beta chains were sequenced from one sample in a study of shared clonotypes between healthy human individuals (dated by TCRdb to between 2020 and 2021). Library preparation used the immunoSEQ multiplex PCR assay. As stored in TCRdb, this immuneACCESS dataset retains in-frame rearrangements with V and J assigned. A fraction of the clones does not appear; measured against another copy, unresolved V genes explain less than half of the discrepancy, and the remainder lacks a known reason. Here the sample has roughly 490,000 clones; about three quarters occur a single time. The ten largest make up approximately 13% of the sample. Material: PBMCs. The source of these receptors is a woman aged 40 to 50 in good health. Some clones in this sample may be carry-over from other donors' samples.

This clone has only one observation. The chain couples TRBV27 to TRBJ1-2, with D tentatively TRBD1 (5 bases). The CDR3 has 15 amino acids. The germline V and J ends were trimmed by 5 bases and 4 bases, with 17 bases remaining between them. Germline V gene sequence: CDR1 MNHEY, CDR2 SMNVEV (reference sequence). The CDR3 DNA reads as TGTGCCAGCAGTCGTACCGGGGACCTTATCTATGGCTACACCTTC. As protein: CASSRTGDLIYGYTF.

This clone has only one observation. This chain links TRBV14 with TRBJ1-5; 7 bases match TRBD1. The CDR3 spans 14 residues. With V trimmed by 6 bases and J by 6 bases, 8 bases remained unmatched. Germline loops: CDR1 SGHDN, CDR2 FVKESK. CDR3 coding DNA: TGTGCCAGCAGTCGGACAGGTTTGTTTCAGCCCCAGCATTTT. It specifies CASSRTGLFQPQHF.

This chain connects TRBV5-1 to TRBJ1-3; D call uncertain. V was shortened by 2 bases and J by 0 bases, with 6 bases between the two germline ends. The germline CDR1 and CDR2 sequences are SGHRS and YFSETQ. There are 14 residues in the CDR3. CDR3 amino acids: CASSFDGSGNTIYF. CDR3 sequence (DNA): TGCGCCAGCAGCTTTGACGGCTCTGGAAACACCATATATTTT.

The chain's CDR3 is CASSVPPAVKTYNEQFF. The CDR3 nucleotides are TGTGCCAGCAGCGTACCTCCAGCGGTCAAAACCTACAATGAGCAGTTCTTC. V and J are TRBV9 and TRBJ2-1; D may be TRBD2 (5 bases). Trimming removed 1 base from V and 2 bases from J, with 16 bases in between. The CDR3 extends over 17 amino acids. The germline gives CDR1 SGDLS, CDR2 YYNGEE.

J is TRBJ2-5 and V is TRBV4-3, with D possibly being TRBD2 (7 bases). The V gene lost 4 bases and the J gene lost 4 bases, with 10 bases spanning the gap. From germline, CDR1 is LGHNA and CDR2 YSLEER. The CDR3 spans 13 residues. The CDR3 protein is CASSLRGGETQYF. The CDR3 DNA follows: TGCGCCAGCAGCCTAAGGGGGGGAGAGACCCAGTACTTC.

Concerning this clone: It differs at one base from a far larger clone, so likely a read error. The same CDR3 can be traced to other DNA sequences in this sample. The rearrangement joins TRBV11-2 to TRBJ2-7; 7 bases are shared with TRBD2. This CDR3 comprises 13 residues. The V segment lost 8 bases and the J segment 6 bases; nucleotides outside the gene matches: 10. CDR1 is SGHAT and CDR2 is FQNNGV in the germline V gene. The CDR3 sequence: CASGGRAISEQYF. As DNA, the CDR3 is TGTGCCAGCGGTGGGAGGGCCATCAGCGAGCAGTACTTC. Looking up the rest from reference TRBV11-2 and TRBJ2-7 gives the full variable domain: EAGVAQSPRYKIIEKRQSVAFWCNPISGHATLYWYQQILGQGPKLLIQFQNNGVVDDSQLPKDRFSAERLKGVDSTLKIQPAKLEDSAVYLCASGGRAISEQYFGPGTRLTVT.

This chain joins TRBV28 and TRBJ1-2, with D possibly matching TRBD1 (6 bases). The CDR3 contains 15 residues. V was shortened by 5 bases and J by 3 bases, with 16 bases between the two germline ends. Germline loops: CDR1 MDHEN, CDR2 SYDVKM. The DNA of the CDR3 is TGTGCCAGCAGTCCCCCCGGGACACTCTACTATGGCTACACCTTC. It codes for CASSPPGTLYYGYTF.

This clone was seen only once. The DNA for the CDR3 is TGTGCCAGTAGTACCGCTAGCGGGAGGAGAGGGAATGAGCAGTTCTTC. Protein product: CASSTASGRRGNEQFF. The rearrangement links TRBV19 to TRBJ2-1; 11 bases line up with TRBD2. CDR1 and CDR2 from the germline V gene are LNHDA and SQIVND (reference sequence). V gave up 4 bases and J gave up 7 bases; unmatched junction bases: 9. The CDR3 totals 16 residues.

The genes are TRBV5-1 and TRBJ2-3; D not resolved. The germline V gene has CDR1 SGHRS and CDR2 YFSETQ. The CDR3 has 14 amino acids. Between the trimmed V and J ends, which lost 2 bases and 0 bases, there was a span of 7 bases. The CDR3 DNA reads as TGCGCCAGCAGCTTTGCGCCTAGCACAGATACGCAGTATTTT. This gives the protein CASSFAPSTDTQYF.

This clone was recorded a few times. The V call is TRBV7-3, the J call TRBJ2-1; no firm D call. Germline V gene sequence: CDR1 SGHTA, CDR2 FQGTGA. The CDR3 consists of 12 residues. V shed 5 bases and J shed 12 bases, with 14 bases lying between them. The DNA for the CDR3 is TGTGCCAGCAGCCCCCTCGATGCCGGGCAGTTCTTC. As protein: CASSPLDAGQFF. Variable domain in full (rest from reference TRBV7-3 and TRBJ2-1): GAGVSQTPSNKVTEKGKYVELRCDPISGHTALYWYRQSLGQGPEFLIYFQGTGAADDSGLPNDRFFAVRPEGSVSTLKIQRTERGDSAVYLCASSPLDAGQFFGPGTRLTVL.

The chain links TRBV6-1 to TRBJ2-2; D possibly corresponds to TRBD1 (6 bases). Between the trimmed V and J ends, which lost 7 bases and 4 bases, there was a span of 13 bases. CDR1 MNHNS and CDR2 SASEGT come from the germline V gene. CDR3 length: 14 residues. The DNA of the CDR3 is TGTGCCAGCAACCTTGACAGGTTCACCGGGGAGCTGTTTTTT. The encoded protein is CASNLDRFTGELFF.

The chain uses TRBV7-3 and TRBJ2-2, with unresolved D. V lost 1 base, J lost 5 bases, and 5 bases lay in between. CDR1 and CDR2 (germline): SGHTA, FQGTGA. The CDR3 length is 13 residues. CDR3 sequence (DNA): TGTGCCAGCAGCTTAAGGTGGACCGGGGAGCTGTTTTTT. The encoded protein is CASSLRWTGELFF.

The chain recombines TRBV6-6 with TRBJ2-2, with 8 nucleotides matching TRBD1. V shed 5 bases and J 4 bases; nucleotides not matched to a gene: 3. CDR1 is MNHNY, CDR2 SVGAGI, per germline (reference sequence). CDR3 length equals 14 residues. For the CDR3, the DNA is TGTGCCAGCAGTGGACAGGGAAGCACCGGGGAGCTGTTTTTT. Protein product: CASSGQGSTGELFF.

V gene TRBV10-3 combines with J gene TRBJ1-2; D uncertain. V lost 4 bases to trimming and J lost 3 bases, with 18 bases between them. The germline V gene has CDR1 ENHRY and CDR2 SYGVKD. This CDR3 region has 16 residues. The CDR3 loop is CAISAPPDGEHYGYTF. The CDR3 bases are TGTGCCATCAGTGCCCCCCCGGACGGTGAGCACTATGGCTACACCTTC.

This clone was observed a single time. A far larger clone is one base from this, pointing to a likely read error. The CDR3 here is CAWSRGQGLVEEQCF. CDR3 sequence (DNA): TGTGCCTGGAGTCGAGGACAGGGACTAGTAGAGGAGCAGTGCTTC. V and J are TRBV30 and TRBJ2-7; perhaps D is TRBD1 or TRBD2 (8 bases each). The germline V gene encodes CDR1 GTSNPN and CDR2 SVGIG (reference sequence). The CDR3 is made up of 15 amino acids. Based on the CDR3 plus reference TRBV30 and TRBJ2-7, the full variable domain is SQTIHQWPATLVQPVGSPLSLECTVEGTSNPNLYWYRQAAGRGLQLLFYSVGIGQISSEVPQNLSASRPQDRQFILSSKKLLLSDSGFYLCAWSRGQGLVEEQCFGPGTRLTVT.

This clone was found many times. At the DNA level, this CDR3 is encoded by other sequences in the same sample as well. J is TRBJ2-5 and V is TRBV30; TRBD2 matches 7 bases. J was trimmed by 5 bases and V by 1 base; bases with no gene match: 4. Germline loops: CDR1 GTSNPN, CDR2 SVGIG (reference sequence). The length of the CDR3 is 13 residues. The DNA for the CDR3 is TGTGCCTGGAGTGCGCCAGCGGGGGAGACCCAGTACTTC. It specifies CAWSAPAGETQYF.

The rearrangement uses TRBV20-1 and TRBJ2-2, with unresolved D. CDR1 DFQATT and CDR2 SNEGSKA come from the germline V gene (reference sequence). CDR3 length equals 11 residues. Trimming shortened V by 3 bases and J by 3 bases, and 2 bases separated the two germline ends. The CDR3 here is CSARDTGELFF. The CDR3 DNA sequence: TGCAGTGCTAGGGACACCGGGGAGCTGTTTTTT.

The V gene is TRBV4-3, the J gene TRBJ2-1; D is uncertain. V dropped 0 bases and J dropped 11 bases, with 14 bases sitting between them. In germline, CDR1 is LGHNA, CDR2 YSLEER. There are 14 residues in the CDR3. The DNA for the CDR3 is TGCGCCAGCAGCCAAGATCGCAGACCTTCCCAGCAGTTCTTC. Encoded protein: CASSQDRRPSQQFF.

The chain recombines TRBV5-4 with TRBJ1-2; D remains ambiguous. The CDR3 covers 14 residues. Per the germline V gene, CDR1 is SGHNT and CDR2 is YYREEE (reference sequence). Trimming took 4 bases from V and 1 from J, leaving 11 bases between them. The CDR3 sequence: CASSRDTFNYGYTF. The DNA of the CDR3 is TGTGCCAGCAGCAGAGACACGTTTAACTATGGCTACACCTTC.

This clone was observed a single time. A much larger clone is a single base away; this may be a read error. The sample contains more than one DNA sequence encoding this CDR3. The gene calls are TRBV28 and TRBJ1-5, with unresolved D. Germline V gives CDR1 MDHEN, CDR2 SYDVKM. The CDR3 contains 14 residues. The CDR3 sequence: CASSAQTGNQPQHF. CDR3 DNA: TGTGCCAGCAGTGCCCAGACGGGGAATCAGCCCCAGCACTTT.

The rearrangement links TRBV27 to TRBJ2-7; D is unclear. The CDR3 length is 15 residues. Germline CDR1 and CDR2: MNHEY and SMNVEV (reference sequence). Trimming took 2 bases from V and 3 from J, leaving 14 bases between them. CDR3 DNA sequence: TGTGCCAGCAGTTTAGTAGGCCTCATCGGCTACGAGCAGTACTTC. Encoded protein: CASSLVGLIGYEQYF.

The V gene is TRBV11-2, the J gene TRBJ2-1, with D unclear. Germline V gene data show CDR1 as SGHAT and CDR2 as FQNNGV. Trimming stripped 7 bases from V and 9 bases from J, with 16 bases between. There are 13 residues in the CDR3. CDR3 nucleotide sequence: TGTGCCAGCACCTCACTGGTGTATGGTGAGCAGTTCTTC. Its translation is CASTSLVYGEQFF.

The chain combines TRBV21-1 with TRBJ2-7; whether TRBD1, the table's D call, matches the DNA was not checked. TRBV21-1 is annotated as a pseudogene. This CDR3 comprises 16 residues. The CDR3 reads CASSNCSLTGSYEQYF. CDR3 DNA: TGTGCCAGCAGCAACTGTAGTTTGACAGGCTCCTACGAGCAGTACTTC.

The chain joins TRBV10-1 to TRBJ2-3; the match to TRBD2 covers 9 bases. CDR1 and CDR2 from the germline V gene are WNHNN and SYGVQD (reference sequence). Trimming took 0 bases from V and 5 from J; bases not matched to a gene: 3. CDR3 length equals 15 residues. The CDR3 DNA follows: TGCGCCAGCAGTGAGTCTCTAGCGGGGCAAGATACGCAGTATTTT. It specifies CASSESLAGQDTQYF.

This clone was seen more than once but under ten times. This sequence joins TRBV9 and TRBJ2-1; 11 bases match TRBD2. The J segment lost 10 bases and the V segment lost 0 bases, leaving 9 bases of the junction unmatched. The CDR3 length is 16 residues. The germline V gene has CDR1 SGDLS and CDR2 YYNGEE. Here the CDR3 reads CASSVEETSGIFEQFF. The DNA of the CDR3 is TGTGCCAGCAGCGTAGAAGAGACTAGCGGGATCTTCGAGCAGTTCTTC.

This chain joins TRBV4-1 and TRBJ2-1; 9 bases match TRBD2. In germline, CDR1 is MGHRA, CDR2 YSYEKL. V was pared by 0 bases and J by 1 base, with 10 bases of the junction left unmatched. The CDR3 is 19 residues long. The CDR3 nucleotides are TGCGCCAGCAGCCAAGATGTCGCACTAGCGGGTGAATCCTACAATGAGCAGTTCTTC. It codes for CASSQDVALAGESYNEQFF.

This chain links TRBV18 with TRBJ2-7; a possible D gene is TRBD1 (5 bases). The CDR3 runs 14 residues. Trimming took 3 bases from V and 0 from J, leaving 9 bases between them. Germline V gene data show CDR1 as KGHSH and CDR2 as LQKENI. CDR3 coding DNA: TGTGCCAGCTCACCGACAGAAACCTCCTACGAGCAGTACTTC. Protein product: CASSPTETSYEQYF.